The 3 T cell receptor beta chains reported below all come from one sample, sequenced in a study of T cell repertoires in cytomegalovirus infection. TCRdb reprocessed the reads with MiXCR, giving one entry per CDR3 protein. The sample consists of some 400,000 distinct CDR3 sequences, less than 20% of them appearing once. Input material: PBMCs. The receptors come from a human donor in good health (CMV status not recorded). Some clones in this sample may be carry-over from other donors' samples.

In its sample, this clonotype was seen a few times. The gene calls are TRBV2 and TRBJ2-7; TRBD2 aligns across 10 bases. Germline V gives CDR1 SNHLY, CDR2 FYNNEI. This CDR3 has 15 amino acids. V shed 6 bases, J shed 0 bases, and the junction held 5 bases outside the gene matches. CDR3: CASSPERGGSYEQYF. DNA of the CDR3: TGTGCCAGCAGCCCGGAGCGGGGGGGCTCCTACGAGCAGTACTTC.

This clonotype turned up a few times. The chain links TRBV6-8 to TRBJ2-7; D gene uncertain. Trimming cost V 2 bases and J 5 bases, with 19 bases left between them. CDR3 length: 16 amino acids. In germline, CDR1 is MNHGY, CDR2 SAAAGT. CDR3 sequence: CASSYMDGLWFDEQYF. As DNA, the CDR3 is TGTGCCAGCAGTTACATGGACGGTTTATGGTTCGACGAGCAGTACTTC.

This clonotype was seen at least ten times. V is TRBV7-2 and J is TRBJ2-7; TRBD1 matches 7 bases. Germline values: CDR1 SGHTA, CDR2 FQGNSA. J was trimmed by 4 bases and V by 2 bases; bases with no gene match: 5. The CDR3 sequence is 14 residues long. The CDR3 loop reads CASSLPGQQYEQYF. Written as DNA, the CDR3 is TGTGCCAGCAGCTTACCGGGACAGCAATACGAGCAGTACTTC.